The sequence of this T cell receptor (beta chain) was determined in a study of metastatic and nonmetastatic thyroid tumors. Findings of the study overall: Significantly higher TCR beta diversity was reportedly seen in malignant thyroid tumors than benign nodules, in blood and tumor.

The CDR3 extends over 12 amino acids. Germline CDR1 is DFQATT and CDR2 is SNEGSKA (reference sequence). Every patient underwent thyroid surgery untreated. Worth noting for this clone: The antigen is undetermined.

TCRdb re-called clones via MiXCR from the PCR reads. The data hold tens of thousands of clones, with roughly a quarter observed a single time. This clonotype originated in a male donor with papillary thyroid cancer or a benign thyroid nodule (not recorded which). Some clones in this sample may be carry-over from other donors' samples. The chain carries TRBV20-1 and TRBJ2-7, with D unresolved. What was sequenced was blood. This CDR3 is CRTGRCVHEQYF. The CDR3 region has the DNA TGCAGGACCGGCAGGTGCGTCCACGAGCAGTACTTC.